This TCR beta chain derives from a study of immune evolution from preneoplasia to lung adenocarcinoma. A remark on this clone: Antigen specificity is unknown.

Study findings and constraints: Top clone frequencies peaked in normal lung, apparently declining through invasive adenocarcinoma.

Libraries were prepared by immunoSEQ multiplex PCR; TCRdb keeps only in-frame clonotypes and omits some of them. The data show 20,000 to 25,000 clones, with about 71% seen just once and roughly 5.5% held by the top ten. This CDR3 is 13 amino acids long. V was cut by 0 bases and J by 3 bases, with 8 bases left in between. The V gene's germline CDR1 is GTSNPN and CDR2 SVGIG (reference sequence). Histologic diagnosis was independently verified by two lung pathologists. What was sequenced was FFPE invasive lung adenocarcinoma tissue. V and J are TRBV30 and TRBJ2-5; D uncertain. The clonotype was recovered from a person in their sixties or seventies with lung adenocarcinoma. Written as DNA, the CDR3 is TGTGCCTGGAGTGTTACCCGTAAAGAGACCCAGTACTTC. Its protein is CAWSVTRKETQYF.